This TCR beta chain was identified during a study of CD8 T cells in ankylosing spondylitis. Whole-study results and caveats: CD8+ cells made up the disease-linked clones, which were relatively rare in peripheral blood.

The sample holds a few counts of this clonotype. The antigen remains unidentified. The trim removed 2 bases at V and 5 bases at J, leaving 2 bases unmatched. This CDR3 contains 14 residues. CDR1 and CDR2 from the germline V gene are SGHAT and FQNNGV. Quantitative 5'-RACE was performed with molecular barcodes, and it yielded the TCR beta libraries. Using its own MiXCR run on the 5' RACE reads, TCRdb lists one record per CDR3 protein. The top ten clones hold less than 7.5% of a sample with 240,000 or so distinct CDR3 sequences, roughly 10% of them seen once. The receptor's source is a male donor with ankylosing spondylitis or in good health (not recorded which). The sample was blood, either unsorted or a sorted T cell fraction (not recorded which). This chain uses TRBV11-2 with TRBJ2-4, with TRBD1 identical over 8 bases. The CDR3 spells CASSLLRGQNIQYF. DNA for the CDR3: TGTGCCAGCAGCTTACTCAGGGGGCAAAACATTCAGTACTTC.